This T cell receptor beta chain emerged from a study of blood T cell repertoires in COVID-19. Turning to the study itself: Material from acute and convalescent COVID-19 was sourced from the United States, Italy and Spain. T cells, B-cell-depleted T cells, or PBMCs provided the cDNA or gDNA that served as material.

Clinical histories supplied by participants themselves formed the basis of cohort assignment. Original processing notes: Estimation of nucleated cell counts was performed using reference gene primer amplification. Only in-frame clones appear in the TCRdb table, and some are missing; sequencing was by immunoSEQ multiplex PCR. That table furnishes V, J and clone size, whereas the DNA furnished D and trimming. This sample has hundreds of thousands of clones, with about 86% found just once. The CDR3 extends over 16 amino acids. Germline CDR1 MNHEY, CDR2 SMNVEV (reference sequence). J was trimmed by 2 bases and V by 6 bases; bases with no gene match: 9.

The V and J genes are TRBV27 and TRBJ1-3; 8 bases align to TRBD1. The TCR sequence derives from a man between 25 and 39 years old with acute COVID-19. Sequenced input: PBMCs or T cells enriched from blood (not recorded which). In nucleotides, the CDR3 is TGTGCCAGCAGCAAAATCACAGGGGGGGCTGGAAACACCATATATTTT. The encoded protein is CASSKITGGAGNTIYF.